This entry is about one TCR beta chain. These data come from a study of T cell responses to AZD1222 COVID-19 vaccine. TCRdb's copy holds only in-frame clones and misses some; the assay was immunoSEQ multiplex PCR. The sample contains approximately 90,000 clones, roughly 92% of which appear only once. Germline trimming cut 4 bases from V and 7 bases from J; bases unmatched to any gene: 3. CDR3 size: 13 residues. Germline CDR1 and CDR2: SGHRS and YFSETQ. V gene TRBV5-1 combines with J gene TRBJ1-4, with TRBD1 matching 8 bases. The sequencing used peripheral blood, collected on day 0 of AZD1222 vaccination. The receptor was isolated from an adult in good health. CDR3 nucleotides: TGCGCCAGCAGCCCTGGACAGGGTGAAAAACTGTTTTTT. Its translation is CASSPGQGEKLFF.